A single sample gave rise to the 16 T cell receptor beta chains below, sequenced in a study of beta chain features in type 1 diabetes. The sequenced template was cDNA made from the entire isolated RNA. Assay: immunoSEQ multiplex PCR; the TCRdb copy retains only in-frame clones and omits some. The sample holds hundreds of thousands of clones, around 10% seen once. The sequenced sample consisted of naive CD4+ T cells from blood. These receptor sequences come from a woman in her twenties or thirties in good health.

The V call is TRBV11-3, the J call TRBJ2-2, with 8 bases fitting TRBD2. Germline V gene lookup returns CDR1 SGHNT and CDR2 YENEEA. The ends lost 2 bases at V and 6 bases at J; junction bases unmatched: 8. The CDR3 has 16 residues. The CDR3 DNA is TGTGCCAGCAGCTTAACGACTAGCGTAACCGCCGGGGAGCTGTTTTTT. Translation gives CASSLTTSVTAGELFF.

This clone occurred a few times. The chain links TRBV28 to TRBJ1-5, with a tentative D call TRBD1 (5 bases). Germline V gene lookup returns CDR1 MDHEN and CDR2 SYDVKM. This CDR3 region has 14 residues. V was trimmed by 5 bases and J by 7 bases, leaving 15 bases between them. The CDR3 protein is CASSLPRVDQPQHF. CDR3 DNA sequence: TGTGCCAGCAGTCTCCCCAGGGTTGACCAGCCCCAGCATTTT.

The CDR3 protein is CASSSGLAGFTDTQYF. CDR3 nucleotide sequence: TGTGCCAGTAGTTCGGGACTAGCGGGATTCACAGATACGCAGTATTTT. The chain combines TRBV19 with TRBJ2-3; TRBD2 aligns across 13 bases. This CDR3 contains 16 residues. V shed 5 bases, J shed 2 bases, and the junction held 4 bases outside the gene matches. Germline V gene lookup returns CDR1 LNHDA and CDR2 SQIVND (reference sequence).

This clone has a handful of counts. This chain joins TRBV5-1 and TRBJ1-5; D is unresolved. The CDR3 is made up of 13 amino acids. V gave up 6 bases and J gave up 4 bases, with 11 bases separating them. Germline-derived CDR1 and CDR2 are SGHRS and YFSETQ. The CDR3 is CASMEGPNQPQHF. The CDR3 DNA reads as TGCGCCAGCATGGAGGGTCCTAATCAGCCCCAGCATTTT.

This clone was observed a few times. This specimen includes other DNA sequences encoding the same CDR3. The chain is built from TRBV6-6 and TRBJ2-7; 12 bases fit TRBD2. There are 14 residues in the CDR3. Germline CDR1 MNHNY, CDR2 SVGAGI (reference sequence). The trim removed 6 bases at V and 4 bases at J, leaving 4 bases unmatched. CDR3 coding DNA: TGTGCCAGCAGCCGACTAGCGGGAGCGTACGAGCAGTACTTC. The encoded protein is CASSRLAGAYEQYF.

The CDR3 DNA reads as TGTGCCAGCAGCTTAACGGGAGCAGGCTATGAGCAGTTCTTC. Its protein is CASSLTGAGYEQFF. The chain links TRBV5-6 to TRBJ2-1; weak D call: TRBD2 (6 bases). Trimming removed 2 bases from V and 8 bases from J, with 14 bases in between. The germline V gene has CDR1 SGHDT and CDR2 YYEEEE. The CDR3 totals 14 residues.

The table lists this clone with a few counts. The CDR3 reads CASSTVEGQPQHF. The CDR3 coding sequence is TGTGCCAGCAGCACGGTTGAGGGTCAGCCCCAGCATTTT. The chain links TRBV6-6 to TRBJ1-5; no reliable D call. V gave up 6 bases and J gave up 6 bases, with 12 bases separating them. The CDR3 spans 13 residues. Germline CDR1 is MNHNY and CDR2 is SVGAGI (reference sequence).

This chain joins TRBV18 and TRBJ2-4; TRBD2 aligns across 7 bases. Germline V gene lookup returns CDR1 KGHSH and CDR2 LQKENI. The V and J ends lost 4 bases and 4 bases, in that order; junction bases with no gene match: 13. CDR3 length equals 17 residues. The CDR3: CASSRGESTSRKNIQYF. DNA of the CDR3: TGTGCCAGCTCACGAGGAGAGTCGACTAGCCGGAAAAACATTCAGTACTTC.

With regard to this clone: A much larger clone differs by one base, so this may be a read error. The sample contains more than one DNA sequence encoding this CDR3. The J gene is TRBJ1-2, the V gene TRBV30; D is perhaps TRBD1 (5 bases). In germline, CDR1 is GTSNPN, CDR2 SVGIG (reference sequence). This CDR3 comprises 11 residues. With 2 bases removed from V and 6 bases from J, the gap between germline ends came to 7 bases. CDR3 residues: CAWSWGDGYTF. The DNA for the CDR3 is TGTGCCTGGAGTTGGGGGGATGGCTACACCTTC. The full variable domain, with the rest looked up from reference TRBV30 and TRBJ1-2, is SQTIHQWPATLVQPVGSPLSLECTVEGTSNPNLYWYRQAAGRGLQLLFYSVGIGQISSEVPQNLSASRPQDRQFILSSKKLLLSDSGFYLCAWSWGDGYTFGSGTRLTVV.

This clone has more than one count but fewer than ten. This chain joins TRBV29-1 and TRBJ2-7; 9 bases map to TRBD1. J was trimmed by 2 bases and V by 6 bases; bases with no gene match: 8. This CDR3 is 14 amino acids long. The germline V gene encodes CDR1 SQVTM and CDR2 ANQGSEA. The CDR3 DNA follows: TGCAGCGTAGTATCGGACAGGGGTCCCTACGAGCAGTACTTC. Its protein product is CSVVSDRGPYEQYF.

V and J are TRBV5-1 and TRBJ2-7; tentative D call: TRBD2 (6 bases). This CDR3 region has 15 residues. V was cut by 0 bases and J by 3 bases, with 13 bases left in between. Germline CDR1 SGHRS, CDR2 YFSETQ. Here the CDR3 reads CASSLEEGGGYEQYF. CDR3 bases: TGCGCCAGCAGCTTGGAGGAGGGAGGCGGCTACGAGCAGTACTTC.

Only a few counts were recorded for this clone. The chain recombines TRBV5-1 with TRBJ2-7; D is possibly TRBD2 (5 bases). Germline CDR1 and CDR2: SGHRS and YFSETQ. CDR3 length: 14 residues. Trimming removed 2 bases at V and 2 bases at J, with 11 bases between. The CDR3 here is CASSFIRGAYEQYF. DNA of the CDR3: TGCGCCAGCAGCTTCATTCGGGGAGCCTACGAGCAGTACTTC.

V is TRBV14 and J is TRBJ2-7; 9 bases are shared with TRBD2. After removal of 4 bases from V and 4 bases from J, the junction contained 8 bases not matched to a gene. This CDR3 has 15 amino acids. Germline lookup yields CDR1 SGHDN and CDR2 FVKESK. Written as DNA, the CDR3 is TGTGCCAGCAGCCGCCGACTAGCGGAGAATTACGAGCAGTACTTC. Translated: CASSRRLAENYEQYF. Looking up the rest from reference TRBV14 and TRBJ2-7 gives the full variable domain: EAGVTQFPSHSVIEKGQTVTLRCDPISGHDNLYWYRRVMGKEIKFLLHFVKESKQDESGMPNNRFLAERTGGTYSTLKVQPAELEDSGVYFCASSRRLAENYEQYFGPGTRLTVT.

A word on this clone: In the same sample, other DNA sequences code for this CDR3. The chain uses TRBV30 and TRBJ2-1; 8 bases agree with TRBD2. This CDR3 is 15 amino acids long. V lost 1 base and J lost 7; bases outside the gene matches: 9. Germline V lookup: CDR1 GTSNPN, CDR2 SVGIG (reference sequence). The DNA for the CDR3 is TGTGCCTGGAGTGAGGGCCTAGCGGGTGGGAATGAGCAGTTCTTC. This gives the protein CAWSEGLAGGNEQFF.

V and J are TRBV18 and TRBJ2-2; the D is unclear. Germline V gene data show CDR1 as KGHSH and CDR2 as LQKENI. Trimming took 3 bases from V and 5 from J, leaving 13 bases between them. The CDR3 length is 15 residues. CDR3 protein: CASSPLPTETGELFF. The CDR3 region has the DNA TGTGCCAGCTCACCTCTCCCCACGGAGACCGGGGAGCTGTTTTTT.

The chain joins TRBV18 to TRBJ1-2, with TRBD1 identical over 7 bases. There are 14 residues in the CDR3. Trimming took 2 bases from V and 3 from J; bases not matched to a gene: 3. Germline V lookup: CDR1 KGHSH, CDR2 LQKENI. DNA of the CDR3: TGTGCCAGCTCACCAACGGGACAGCACTATGGCTACACCTTC. Translation gives CASSPTGQHYGYTF.